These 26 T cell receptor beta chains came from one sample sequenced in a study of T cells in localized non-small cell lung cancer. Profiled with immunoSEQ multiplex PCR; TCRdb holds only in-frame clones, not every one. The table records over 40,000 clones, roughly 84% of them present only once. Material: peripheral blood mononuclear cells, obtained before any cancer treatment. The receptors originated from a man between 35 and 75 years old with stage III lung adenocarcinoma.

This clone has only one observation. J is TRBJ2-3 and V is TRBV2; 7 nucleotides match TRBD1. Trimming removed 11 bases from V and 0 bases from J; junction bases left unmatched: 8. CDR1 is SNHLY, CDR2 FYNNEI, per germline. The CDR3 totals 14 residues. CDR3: CARGRGPSTDTQYF. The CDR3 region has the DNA TGTGCCCGAGGAAGGGGGCCTAGCACAGATACGCAGTATTTT.

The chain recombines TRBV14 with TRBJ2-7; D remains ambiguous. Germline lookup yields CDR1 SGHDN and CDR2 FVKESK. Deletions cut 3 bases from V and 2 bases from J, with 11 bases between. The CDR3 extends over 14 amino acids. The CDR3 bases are TGTGCCAGCAGCCAGCTGGGGATCCCCTACGAGCAGTACTTC. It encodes CASSQLGIPYEQYF. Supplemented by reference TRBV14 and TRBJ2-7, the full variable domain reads EAGVTQFPSHSVIEKGQTVTLRCDPISGHDNLYWYRRVMGKEIKFLLHFVKESKQDESGMPNNRFLAERTGGTYSTLKVQPAELEDSGVYFCASSQLGIPYEQYFGPGTRLTVT.

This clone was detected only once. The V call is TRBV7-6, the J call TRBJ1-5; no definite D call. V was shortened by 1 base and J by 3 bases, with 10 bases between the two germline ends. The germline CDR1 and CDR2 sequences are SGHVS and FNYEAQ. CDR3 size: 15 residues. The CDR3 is CASSLGQDLNQPQHF. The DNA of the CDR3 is TGTGCCAGCAGCTTAGGGCAGGACCTCAATCAGCCCCAGCATTTT.

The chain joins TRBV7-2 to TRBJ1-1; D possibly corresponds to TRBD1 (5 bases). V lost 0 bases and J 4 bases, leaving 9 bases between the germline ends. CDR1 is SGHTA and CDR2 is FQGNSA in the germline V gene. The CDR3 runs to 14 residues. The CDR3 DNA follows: TGTGCCAGCAGCTTAGCAGGGGAAGTCACTGAAGCTTTCTTT. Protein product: CASSLAGEVTEAFF.

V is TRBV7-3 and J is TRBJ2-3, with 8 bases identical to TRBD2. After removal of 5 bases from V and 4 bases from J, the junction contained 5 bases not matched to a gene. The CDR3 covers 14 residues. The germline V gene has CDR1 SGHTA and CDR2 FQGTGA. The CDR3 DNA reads TGTGCCAGCAGCACGGGACTAGTGTCAGATACGCAGTATTTT. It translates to CASSTGLVSDTQYF.

The CDR3 reads CATTKSGGASGELFF. CDR3 coding DNA: TGTGCCACCACAAAGAGCGGGGGGGCCTCCGGGGAGCTGTTTTTT. This chain links TRBV6-1 with TRBJ2-2, with TRBD2 matching 10 bases. J lost 6 bases, V lost 10 bases, and 11 bases had no gene match. The CDR3 extends over 15 amino acids. The V gene's germline CDR1 is MNHNS and CDR2 SASEGT.

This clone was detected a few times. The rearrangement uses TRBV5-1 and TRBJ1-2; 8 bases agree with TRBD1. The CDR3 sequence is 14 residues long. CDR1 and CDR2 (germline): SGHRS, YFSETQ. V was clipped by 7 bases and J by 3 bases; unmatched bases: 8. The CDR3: CASRISGQDYGYTF. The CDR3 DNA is TGCGCCAGCCGCATCTCGGGACAGGACTATGGCTACACCTTC. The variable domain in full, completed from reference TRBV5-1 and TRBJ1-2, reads KAGVTQTPRYLIKTRGQQVTLSCSPISGHRSVSWYQQTPGQGLQFLFEYFSETQRNKGNFPGRFSGRQFSNSRSEMNVSTLELGDSALYLCASRISGQDYGYTFGSGTRLTVV.

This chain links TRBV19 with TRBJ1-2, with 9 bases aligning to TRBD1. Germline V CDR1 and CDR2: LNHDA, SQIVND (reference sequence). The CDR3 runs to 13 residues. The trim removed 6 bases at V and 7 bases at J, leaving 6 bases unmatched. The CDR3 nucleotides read TGTGCCAGTAGCCCCGAGACAGGGGGTGGCTACACCTTC. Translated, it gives CASSPETGGGYTF. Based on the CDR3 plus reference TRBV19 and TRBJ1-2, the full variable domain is DGGITQSPKYLFRKEGQNVTLSCEQNLNHDAMYWYRQDPGQGLRLIYYSQIVNDFQKGDIAEGYSVSREKKESFPLTVTSAQKNPTAFYLCASSPETGGGYTFGSGTRLTVV.

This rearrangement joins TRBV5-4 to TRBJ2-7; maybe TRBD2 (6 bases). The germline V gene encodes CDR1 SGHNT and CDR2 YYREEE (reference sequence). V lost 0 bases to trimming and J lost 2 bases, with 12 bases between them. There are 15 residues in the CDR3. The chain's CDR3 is CASSLELGGTYEQYF. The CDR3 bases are TGTGCCAGCAGCTTGGAGTTGGGGGGTACCTACGAGCAGTACTTC.

The CDR3 protein is CASSLNTGQPQHF. CDR3 nucleotide sequence: TGTGCCAGCAGCTTGAACACCGGGCAGCCCCAGCATTTT. The chain recombines TRBV5-6 with TRBJ1-5; no definite D call. The CDR3 is 13 residues long. The germline V and J ends were trimmed by 1 base and 7 bases, with 9 bases remaining between them. In germline, CDR1 is SGHDT, CDR2 YYEEEE.

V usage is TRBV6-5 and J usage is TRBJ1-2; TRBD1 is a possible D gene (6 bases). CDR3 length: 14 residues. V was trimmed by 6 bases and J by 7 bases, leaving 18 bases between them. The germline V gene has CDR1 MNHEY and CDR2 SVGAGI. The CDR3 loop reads CASRSGGTYSGYTF. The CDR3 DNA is TGTGCCAGCAGAAGTGGTGGGACATACTCTGGCTACACCTTC.

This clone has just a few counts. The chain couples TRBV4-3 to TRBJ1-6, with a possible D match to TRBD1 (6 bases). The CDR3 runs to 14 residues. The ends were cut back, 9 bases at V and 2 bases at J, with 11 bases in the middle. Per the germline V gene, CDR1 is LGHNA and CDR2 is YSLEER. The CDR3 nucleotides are TGCGCCAGTAGGGGGGAAGCCTATAATTCACCCCTCCACTTT. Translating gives CASRGEAYNSPLHF.

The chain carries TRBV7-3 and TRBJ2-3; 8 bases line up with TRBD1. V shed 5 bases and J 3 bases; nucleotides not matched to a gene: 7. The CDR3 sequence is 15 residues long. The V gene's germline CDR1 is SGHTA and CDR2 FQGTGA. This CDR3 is CASSGTGLGTDTQYF. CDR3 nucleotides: TGTGCCAGCAGCGGGACAGGTCTGGGGACAGATACGCAGTATTTT.

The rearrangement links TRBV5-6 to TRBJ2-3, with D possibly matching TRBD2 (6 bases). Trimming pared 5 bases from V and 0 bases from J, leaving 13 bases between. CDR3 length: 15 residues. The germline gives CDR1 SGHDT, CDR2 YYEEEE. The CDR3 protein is CASSPGGGSTDTQYF. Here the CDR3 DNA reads TGTGCCAGCAGTCCCGGGGGAGGAAGCACAGATACGCAGTATTTT.

The CDR3 DNA sequence: TGTGCCAGCTCACCGGTAGGACAGCATTCCTCCTACGAGCAGTACTTC. Translating it yields CASSPVGQHSSYEQYF. The rearrangement uses TRBV18 and TRBJ2-7, with D possibly being TRBD1 (6 bases). From germline, CDR1 is KGHSH and CDR2 LQKENI. The CDR3 sequence is 16 residues long. The ends were cut back, 3 bases at V and 0 bases at J, with 15 bases in the middle.

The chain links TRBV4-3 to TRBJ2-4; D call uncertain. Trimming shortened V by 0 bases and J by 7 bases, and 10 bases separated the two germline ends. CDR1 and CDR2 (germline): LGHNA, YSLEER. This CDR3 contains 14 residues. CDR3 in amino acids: CASSQDYQENIQYF. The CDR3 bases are TGCGCCAGCAGCCAAGACTATCAGGAGAACATTCAGTACTTC.

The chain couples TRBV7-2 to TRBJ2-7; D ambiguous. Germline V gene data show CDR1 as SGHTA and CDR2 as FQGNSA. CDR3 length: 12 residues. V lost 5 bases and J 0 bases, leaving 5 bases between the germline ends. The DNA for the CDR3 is TGTGCCAGCAGCACCTTCTCCTACGAGCAGTACTTC. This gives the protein CASSTFSYEQYF.

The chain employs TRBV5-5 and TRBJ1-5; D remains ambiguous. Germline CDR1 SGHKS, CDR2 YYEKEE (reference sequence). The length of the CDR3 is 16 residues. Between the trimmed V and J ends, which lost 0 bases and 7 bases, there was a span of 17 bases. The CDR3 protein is CASSLDEGSGWQPQHF. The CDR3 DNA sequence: TGTGCCAGCAGCTTGGACGAAGGCTCGGGATGGCAGCCCCAGCATTTT.

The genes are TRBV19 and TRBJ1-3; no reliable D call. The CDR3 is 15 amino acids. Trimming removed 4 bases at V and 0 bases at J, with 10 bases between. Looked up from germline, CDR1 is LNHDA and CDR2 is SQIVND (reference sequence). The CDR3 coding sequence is TGTGCCAGTAGTAATCACTTCGACTCTGGAAACACCATATATTTT. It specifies CASSNHFDSGNTIYF.

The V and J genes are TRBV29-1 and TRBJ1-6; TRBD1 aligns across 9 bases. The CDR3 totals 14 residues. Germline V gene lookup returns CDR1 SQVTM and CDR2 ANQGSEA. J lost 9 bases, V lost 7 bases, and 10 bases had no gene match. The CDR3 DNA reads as TGCAGCGCGATGACAGGGGGAACGAGTTCACCCCTCCACTTT. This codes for CSAMTGGTSSPLHF. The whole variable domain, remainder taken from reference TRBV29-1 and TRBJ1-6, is SAVISQKPSRDICQRGTSLTIQCQVDSQVTMMFWYRQQPGQSLTLIATANQGSEATYESGFVIDKFPISRPNLTFSTLTVSNMSPEDSSIYLCSAMTGGTSSPLHFGNGTRLTVT.

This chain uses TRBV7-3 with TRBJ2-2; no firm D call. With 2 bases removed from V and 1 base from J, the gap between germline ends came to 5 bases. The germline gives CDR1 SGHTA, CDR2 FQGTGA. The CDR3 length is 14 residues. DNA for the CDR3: TGTGCCAGCAGCTTATCGGAGAACACCGGGGAGCTGTTTTTT. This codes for CASSLSENTGELFF. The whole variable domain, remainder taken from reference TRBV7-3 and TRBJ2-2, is GAGVSQTPSNKVTEKGKYVELRCDPISGHTALYWYRQSLGQGPEFLIYFQGTGAADDSGLPNDRFFAVRPEGSVSTLKIQRTERGDSAVYLCASSLSENTGELFFGEGSRLTVL.

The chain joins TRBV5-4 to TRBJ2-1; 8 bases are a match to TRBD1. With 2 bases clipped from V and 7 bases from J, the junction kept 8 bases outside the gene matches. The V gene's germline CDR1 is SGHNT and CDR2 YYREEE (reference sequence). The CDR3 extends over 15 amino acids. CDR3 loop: CASSLLADRVNEQFF. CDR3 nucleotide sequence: TGTGCCAGCAGCTTACTGGCGGACAGGGTAAATGAGCAGTTCTTC. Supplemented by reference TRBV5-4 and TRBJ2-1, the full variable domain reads ETGVTQSPTHLIKTRGQQVTLRCSSQSGHNTVSWYQQALGQGPQFIFQYYREEENGRGNFPPRFSGLQFPNYSSELNVNALELDDSALYLCASSLLADRVNEQFFGPGTRLTVL.

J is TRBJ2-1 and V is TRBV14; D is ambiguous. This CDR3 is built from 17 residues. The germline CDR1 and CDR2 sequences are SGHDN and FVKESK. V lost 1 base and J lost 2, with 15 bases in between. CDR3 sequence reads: CASSQVKGQTPYNEQFF. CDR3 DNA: TGTGCCAGCAGCCAAGTAAAAGGGCAGACTCCCTACAATGAGCAGTTCTTC.

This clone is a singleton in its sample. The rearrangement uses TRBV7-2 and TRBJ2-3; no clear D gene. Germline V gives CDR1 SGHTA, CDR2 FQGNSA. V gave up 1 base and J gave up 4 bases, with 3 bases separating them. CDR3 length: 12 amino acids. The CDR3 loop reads CASSLVPDTQYF. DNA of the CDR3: TGTGCCAGCAGCTTAGTCCCAGATACGCAGTATTTT.

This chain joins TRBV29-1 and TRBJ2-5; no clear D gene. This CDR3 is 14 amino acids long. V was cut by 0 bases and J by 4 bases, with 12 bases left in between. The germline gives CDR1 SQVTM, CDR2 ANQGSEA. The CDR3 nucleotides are TGCAGCGTTGAAGATCTGACGGAGACAGAGACCCAGTACTTC. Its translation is CSVEDLTETETQYF. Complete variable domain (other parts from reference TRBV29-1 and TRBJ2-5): SAVISQKPSRDICQRGTSLTIQCQVDSQVTMMFWYRQQPGQSLTLIATANQGSEATYESGFVIDKFPISRPNLTFSTLTVSNMSPEDSSIYLCSVEDLTETETQYFGPGTRLLVL.

The CDR3 DNA is TGTGCCAGCAGTGAACTTGGGCTAGCGGGAGGTAATGAGCAGTTCTTC. Translation gives CASSELGLAGGNEQFF. The chain combines TRBV6-1 with TRBJ2-1; 11 nucleotides agree with TRBD2. This CDR3 is 16 amino acids long. CDR1 and CDR2 (germline): MNHNS, SASEGT. Trimming took 2 bases from V and 7 from J; bases not matched to a gene: 7.